This T cell receptor (beta chain) was profiled in a study of CD8 T cells in ankylosing spondylitis. CDR3 length: 13 residues. Trimming cost V 5 bases and J 7 bases; bases outside gene matches: 6. The germline V gene has CDR1 KGHDR and CDR2 SFDVKD. In TCRdb, the 5' RACE reads were re-called with MiXCR into one record per CDR3 protein. The top ten hold around 15% of the sample, which has under 200,000 distinct CDR3 sequences, 9.8% seen once. A few counts support this clonotype. Its antigen is not known. General study results and limits: Disease-associated clones were reportedly significantly overrepresented in matched ankylosing spondylitis synovial fluid. Ankylosing spondylitis blood appeared to be characterized by a TCR beta motif of 8 or 9 highly homologous variants.

This sequence was found in a female donor with ankylosing spondylitis or in good health (not recorded which). The chain uses TRBV24-1 and TRBJ2-7; 8 positions agree with TRBD1. The sequencing input was blood, either unsorted or a sorted T cell fraction (not recorded which). The CDR3 sequence: CATSGQGAREQYF. The CDR3 DNA reads as TGTGCCACCAGTGGCCAGGGGGCGAGGGAGCAGTACTTC.